The rows below give T cell receptor beta chains drawn from one sample of a study of blood T cell repertoires in COVID-19. Assay: immunoSEQ multiplex PCR; the TCRdb copy retains only in-frame clones and omits some. The table lists roughly 14,000 clones, roughly 73% of them singletons. The sequencing input was peripheral blood. The receptors here all came from a boy younger than 10 with active or convalescent COVID-19. CDR3s include the opening cysteine and the closing phenylalanine or tryptophan. Fields, in order: CDR3 DNA, CDR3 protein, clone size, D gene, J gene, V gene. D genes are given only for firm matches. Clone size is not always given. Where it is, it says once, few, many or a class for expanded clones.

CDR3nt: TGTGCCTGGAGTGTAACAGGGGACAGTCAGCCCCAGCATTTT
CDR3aa: CAWSVTGDSQPQHF
abundance: -
d_gene: TRBD1
j_gene: TRBJ1-5
v_gene: TRBV30

CDR3nt: TGTGCCAGCAGTTCACAGGCGAACACTGAAGCTTTCTTT
CDR3aa: CASSSQANTEAFF
abundance: -
d_gene: -
j_gene: TRBJ1-1
v_gene: TRBV6-5

CDR3nt: TGTGCCAGCCACGGAGCTAGCGCAGCCTACGAGCAGTACTTC
CDR3aa: CASHGASAAYEQYF
abundance: once
d_gene: -
j_gene: TRBJ2-7
v_gene: TRBV6-5

CDR3nt: TGTGCCAGCAGCTTACAAGCAGGGAACTATCGCTACACCTTC
CDR3aa: CASSLQAGNYRYTF
abundance: -
d_gene: -
j_gene: TRBJ1-2
v_gene: TRBV11-3

CDR3nt: TGTGCCAGCAGCTTACCCAGGGGAAAACTGTTTTTT
CDR3aa: CASSLPRGKLFF
abundance: -
d_gene: -
j_gene: TRBJ1-4
v_gene: TRBV7-9

CDR3nt: TGCGCCAGCAGCCATATACGGAGCAACTATGGCTACACCTTC
CDR3aa: CASSHIRSNYGYTF
abundance: -
d_gene: -
j_gene: TRBJ1-2
v_gene: TRBV4-3

CDR3nt: TGTGCCAGCAGCAACCGGGACAGGGGGTCGGACACTGAAGCTTTCTTT
CDR3aa: CASSNRDRGSDTEAFF
abundance: few
d_gene: TRBD1
j_gene: TRBJ1-1
v_gene: TRBV28

CDR3nt: TGCGCCAGTCTTTCAAGCGGAAAAGAGACCCAGTACTTC
CDR3aa: CASLSSGKETQYF
abundance: -
d_gene: -
j_gene: TRBJ2-5
v_gene: TRBV10-1

CDR3nt: TGTGCCAGCAGCCCGTTTTTGCCGGACAGACCGAACACTGAAGCTTTCTTT
CDR3aa: CASSPFLPDRPNTEAFF
abundance: -
d_gene: -
j_gene: TRBJ1-1
v_gene: TRBV14

CDR3nt: TGTGCCAGCAGCCAAGTGGACGTTCGGGGGACCCAGTACTTC
CDR3aa: CASSQVDVRGTQYF
abundance: -
d_gene: -
j_gene: TRBJ2-5
v_gene: TRBV14

CDR3nt: TGTGCCAGCAGACGCCTTGGGCTGCCAGTTACGAAAAGCTCCTACAATGAGCAGTTCTTC
CDR3aa: CASRRLGLPVTKSSYNEQFF
abundance: -
d_gene: -
j_gene: TRBJ2-1
v_gene: TRBV7-8

CDR3nt: TGTGCCAGCAGTTCAAGTAGGGGACAGGGGTGGCCACCCCTCCACTTT
CDR3aa: CASSSSRGQGWPPLHF
abundance: -
d_gene: TRBD1
j_gene: TRBJ1-6
v_gene: TRBV28

CDR3nt: TGTGCCAGCAGCTCGGGTGGACTTCGCACCGGGGAGCTGTTTTTT
CDR3aa: CASSSGGLRTGELFF
abundance: -
d_gene: -
j_gene: TRBJ2-2
v_gene: TRBV6-1